The clone carrying this T cell receptor (beta chain) has just a few counts. Its antigen remains unidentified. Sequencing used cDNA as its template, made by extracting RNA and reverse transcribing it. Data came from immunoSEQ multiplex PCR; TCRdb stores just in-frame clones and leaves some out. The top ten clones hold 16% of a sample with about 170,000 clones, roughly 50% of them seen once. Noted treatment: oral pan-JAK inhibitor, 5-10 mg twice daily. The data were taken from a study of CD8+ T cells in alopecia areata. Overall study findings and caveats: Any link of baseline CD8+ expansion to response, resting on one nonresponder, remains uncertain. Tofacitinib significantly reduced both scalp clonality and expanded CD8+ clones among the top 100.

This clonotype originated in a human donor with alopecia areata. Sequences were derived from CD4+ T cells sorted from blood, sampled at approximately week 55, from a patient treated with tofacitinib.

CDR3 sequence reads: CASSLGVTQYF. The CDR3 nucleotides are TGTGCCAGCAGCCTCGGCGTGACCCAGTACTTC. J is TRBJ2-5 and V is TRBV7-2; D remains ambiguous. The ends were cut back, 5 bases at V and 7 bases at J, with 8 bases in the middle. Per germline, CDR1 SGHTA and CDR2 FQGNSA. This CDR3 contains 11 residues.